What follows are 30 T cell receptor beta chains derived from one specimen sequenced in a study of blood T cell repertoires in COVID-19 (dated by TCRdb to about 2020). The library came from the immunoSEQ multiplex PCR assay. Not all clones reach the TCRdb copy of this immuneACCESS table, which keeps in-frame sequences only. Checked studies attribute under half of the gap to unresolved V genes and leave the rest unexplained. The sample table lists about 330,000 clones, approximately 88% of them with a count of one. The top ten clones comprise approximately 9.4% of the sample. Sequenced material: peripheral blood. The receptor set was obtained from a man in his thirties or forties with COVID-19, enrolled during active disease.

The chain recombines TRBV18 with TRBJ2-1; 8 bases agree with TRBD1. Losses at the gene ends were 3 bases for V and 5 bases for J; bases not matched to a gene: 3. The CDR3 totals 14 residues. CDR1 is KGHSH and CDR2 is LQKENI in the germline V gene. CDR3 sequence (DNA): TGTGCCAGCTCACCCCTGGACAGGGACAATGAGCAGTTCTTC. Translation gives CASSPLDRDNEQFF.

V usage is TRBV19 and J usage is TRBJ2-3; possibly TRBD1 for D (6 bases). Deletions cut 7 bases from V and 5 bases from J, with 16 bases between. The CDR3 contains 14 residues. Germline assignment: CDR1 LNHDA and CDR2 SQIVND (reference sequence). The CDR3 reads CASKVGATGDTQYF. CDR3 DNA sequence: TGTGCCAGTAAGGTGGGGGCAACGGGAGATACGCAGTATTTT.

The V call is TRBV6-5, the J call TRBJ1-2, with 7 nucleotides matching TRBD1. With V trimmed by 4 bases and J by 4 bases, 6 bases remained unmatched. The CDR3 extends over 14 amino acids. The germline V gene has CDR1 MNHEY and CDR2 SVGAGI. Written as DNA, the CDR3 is TGTGCCAGCAGTTTCGACAGGGAAAGCTATGGCTACACCTTC. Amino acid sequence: CASSFDRESYGYTF.

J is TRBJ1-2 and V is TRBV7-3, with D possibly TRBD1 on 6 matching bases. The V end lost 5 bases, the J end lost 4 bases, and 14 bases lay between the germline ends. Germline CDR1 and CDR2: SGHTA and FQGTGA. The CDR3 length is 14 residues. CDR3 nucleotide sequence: TGTGCCAGCAGCCCAGGTGGGGACACCTATGGCTACACCTTC. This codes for CASSPGGDTYGYTF.

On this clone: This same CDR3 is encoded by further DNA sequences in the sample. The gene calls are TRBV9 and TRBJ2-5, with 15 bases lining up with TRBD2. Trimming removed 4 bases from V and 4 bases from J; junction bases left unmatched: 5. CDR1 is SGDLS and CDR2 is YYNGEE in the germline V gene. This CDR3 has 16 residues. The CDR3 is CASSRTSGGAGETQYF. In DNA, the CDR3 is TGTGCCAGCAGCCGGACTAGCGGGGGGGCGGGAGAGACCCAGTACTTC.

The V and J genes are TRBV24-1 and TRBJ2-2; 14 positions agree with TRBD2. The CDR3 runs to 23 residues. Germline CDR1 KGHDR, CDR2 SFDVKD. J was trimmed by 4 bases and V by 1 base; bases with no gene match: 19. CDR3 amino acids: CATSDFGPAPPGLAGVVTGELFF. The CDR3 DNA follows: TGTGCCACCAGTGATTTCGGTCCAGCACCCCCGGGACTAGCGGGAGTGGTCACCGGGGAGCTGTTTTTT.

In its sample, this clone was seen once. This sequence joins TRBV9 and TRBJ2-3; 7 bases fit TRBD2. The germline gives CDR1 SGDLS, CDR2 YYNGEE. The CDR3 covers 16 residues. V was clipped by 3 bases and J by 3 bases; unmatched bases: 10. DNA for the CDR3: TGTGCCAGCAGCGATCACCGGGAAGCGGGGACAGATACGCAGTATTTT. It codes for CASSDHREAGTDTQYF.

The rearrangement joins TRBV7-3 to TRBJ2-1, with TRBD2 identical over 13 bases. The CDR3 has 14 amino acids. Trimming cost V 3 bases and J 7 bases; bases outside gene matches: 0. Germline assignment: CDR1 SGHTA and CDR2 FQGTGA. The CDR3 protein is CASSLTSGGNEQFF. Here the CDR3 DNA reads TGTGCCAGCAGCTTGACTAGCGGGGGGAATGAGCAGTTCTTC.

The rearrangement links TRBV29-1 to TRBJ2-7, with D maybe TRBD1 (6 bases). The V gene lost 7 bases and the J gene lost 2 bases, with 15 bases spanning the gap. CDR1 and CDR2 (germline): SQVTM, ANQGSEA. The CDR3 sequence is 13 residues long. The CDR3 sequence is CSARTVPPYEQYF. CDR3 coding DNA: TGCAGCGCCAGGACAGTTCCTCCCTACGAGCAGTACTTC.

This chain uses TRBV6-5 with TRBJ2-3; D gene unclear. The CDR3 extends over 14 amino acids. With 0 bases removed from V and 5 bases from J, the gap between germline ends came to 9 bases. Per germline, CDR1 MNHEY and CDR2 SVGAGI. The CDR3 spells CASSYSMNGDTQYF. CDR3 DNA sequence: TGTGCCAGCAGTTACTCGATGAACGGAGATACGCAGTATTTT.

CDR3 in amino acids: CASSPQAPADTQYF. For the CDR3, the DNA is TGTGCCAGTAGTCCCCAGGCCCCGGCAGATACGCAGTATTTT. The rearrangement joins TRBV19 to TRBJ2-3; no reliable D call. Trimming cost V 5 bases and J 4 bases, with 13 bases left between them. This CDR3 has 14 amino acids. The germline gives CDR1 LNHDA, CDR2 SQIVND (reference sequence).

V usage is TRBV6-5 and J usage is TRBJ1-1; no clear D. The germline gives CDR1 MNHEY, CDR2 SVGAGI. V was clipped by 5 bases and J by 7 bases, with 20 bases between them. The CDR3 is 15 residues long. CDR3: CASSPTFWREGEAFF. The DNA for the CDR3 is TGTGCCAGCAGTCCCACTTTTTGGAGGGAGGGTGAAGCTTTCTTT.

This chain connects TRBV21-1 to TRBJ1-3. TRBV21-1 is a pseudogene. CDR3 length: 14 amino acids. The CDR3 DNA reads TGTGCCAGCATCGAGGAATTCTCTGGAAACACCATATATTTT. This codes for CASIEEFSGNTIYF.

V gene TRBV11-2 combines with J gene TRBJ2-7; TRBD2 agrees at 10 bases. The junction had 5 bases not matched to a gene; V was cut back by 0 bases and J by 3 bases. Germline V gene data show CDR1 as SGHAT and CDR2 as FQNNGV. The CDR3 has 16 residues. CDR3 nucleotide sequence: TGTGCCAGCAGCTTAGATCACACTAGCGGGATCTACGAGCAGTACTTC. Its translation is CASSLDHTSGIYEQYF.

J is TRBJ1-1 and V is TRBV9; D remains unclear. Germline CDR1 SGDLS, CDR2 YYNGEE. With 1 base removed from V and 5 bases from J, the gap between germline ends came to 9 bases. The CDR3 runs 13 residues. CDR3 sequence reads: CASSVMEITEAFF. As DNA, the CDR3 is TGTGCCAGCAGCGTAATGGAGATTACTGAAGCTTTCTTT.

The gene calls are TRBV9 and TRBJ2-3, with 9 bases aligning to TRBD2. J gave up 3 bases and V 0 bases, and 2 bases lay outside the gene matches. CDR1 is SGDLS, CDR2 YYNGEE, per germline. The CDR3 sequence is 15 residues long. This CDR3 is CASSVGTSVTDTQYF. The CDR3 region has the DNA TGTGCCAGCAGCGTAGGGACTAGCGTTACAGATACGCAGTATTTT. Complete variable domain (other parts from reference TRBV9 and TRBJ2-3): DSGVTQTPKHLITATGQRVTLRCSPRSGDLSVYWYQQSLDQGLQFLIQYYNGEERAKGNILERFSAQQFPDLHSELNLSSLELGDSALYFCASSVGTSVTDTQYFGPGTRLTVL.

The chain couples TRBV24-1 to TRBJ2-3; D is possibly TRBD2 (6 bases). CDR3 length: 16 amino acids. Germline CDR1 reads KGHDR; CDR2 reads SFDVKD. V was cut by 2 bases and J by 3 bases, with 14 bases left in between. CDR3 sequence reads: CATSDSPAGITDTQYF. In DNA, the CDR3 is TGTGCCACCAGTGATTCCCCGGCGGGGATAACAGATACGCAGTATTTT.

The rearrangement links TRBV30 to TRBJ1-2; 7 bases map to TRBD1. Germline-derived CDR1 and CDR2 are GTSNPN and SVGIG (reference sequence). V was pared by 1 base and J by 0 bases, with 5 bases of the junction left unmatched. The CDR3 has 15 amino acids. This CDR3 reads CAWSDIQGTNYGYTF. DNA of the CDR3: TGTGCCTGGAGTGATATACAGGGGACTAACTATGGCTACACCTTC.

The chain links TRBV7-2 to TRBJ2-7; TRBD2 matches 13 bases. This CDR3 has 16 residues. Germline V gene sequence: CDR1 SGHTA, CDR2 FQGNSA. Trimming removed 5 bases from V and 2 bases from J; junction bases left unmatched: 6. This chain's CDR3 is CASSVPGLAGTYEQYF. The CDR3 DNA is TGTGCCAGCAGCGTCCCGGGACTAGCGGGGACCTACGAGCAGTACTTC.

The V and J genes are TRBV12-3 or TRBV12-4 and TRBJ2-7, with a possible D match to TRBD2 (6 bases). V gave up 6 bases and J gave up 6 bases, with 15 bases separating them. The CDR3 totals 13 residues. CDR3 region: CASSVGQGGEQYF. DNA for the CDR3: TGTGCCAGCAGCGTGGGGCAGGGAGGCGAGCAGTACTTC.

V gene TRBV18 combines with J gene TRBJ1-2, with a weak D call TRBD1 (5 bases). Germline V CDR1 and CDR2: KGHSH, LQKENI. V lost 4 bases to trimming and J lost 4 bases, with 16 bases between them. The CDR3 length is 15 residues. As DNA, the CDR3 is TGTGCCAGCTCACGGGATCCTTCTGGGGCCTATGGCTACACCTTC. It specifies CASSRDPSGAYGYTF.

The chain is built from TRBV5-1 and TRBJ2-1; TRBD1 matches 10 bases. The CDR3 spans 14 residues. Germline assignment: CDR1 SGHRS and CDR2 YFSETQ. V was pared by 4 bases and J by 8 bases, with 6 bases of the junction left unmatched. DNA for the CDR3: TGCGCCAGCAGCCGGGACAGGGGAAGAGATGAGCAGTTCTTC. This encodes CASSRDRGRDEQFF.

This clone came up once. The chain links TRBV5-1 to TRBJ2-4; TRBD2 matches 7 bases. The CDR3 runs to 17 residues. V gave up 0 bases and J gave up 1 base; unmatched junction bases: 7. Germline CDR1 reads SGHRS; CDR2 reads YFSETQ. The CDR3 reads CASSLGKGEGAKNIQYF. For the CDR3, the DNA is TGCGCCAGCAGCTTGGGAAAAGGGGAGGGGGCCAAAAACATTCAGTACTTC.

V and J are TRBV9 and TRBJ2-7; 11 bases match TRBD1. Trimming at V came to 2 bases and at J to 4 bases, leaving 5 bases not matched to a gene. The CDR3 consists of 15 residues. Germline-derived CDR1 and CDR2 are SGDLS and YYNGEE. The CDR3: CASSVSGTGGYEQYF. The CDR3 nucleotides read TGTGCCAGCAGCGTTTCCGGGACAGGGGGGTACGAGCAGTACTTC. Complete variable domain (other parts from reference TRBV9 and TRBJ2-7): DSGVTQTPKHLITATGQRVTLRCSPRSGDLSVYWYQQSLDQGLQFLIQYYNGEERAKGNILERFSAQQFPDLHSELNLSSLELGDSALYFCASSVSGTGGYEQYFGPGTRLTVT.

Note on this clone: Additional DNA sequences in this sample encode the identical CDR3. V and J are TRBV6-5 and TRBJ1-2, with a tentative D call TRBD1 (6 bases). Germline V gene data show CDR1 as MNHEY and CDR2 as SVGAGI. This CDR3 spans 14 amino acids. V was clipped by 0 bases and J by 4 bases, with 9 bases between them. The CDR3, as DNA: TGTGCCAGCAGTTACTCCACAGGGCTCTATGGCTACACCTTC. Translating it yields CASSYSTGLYGYTF.

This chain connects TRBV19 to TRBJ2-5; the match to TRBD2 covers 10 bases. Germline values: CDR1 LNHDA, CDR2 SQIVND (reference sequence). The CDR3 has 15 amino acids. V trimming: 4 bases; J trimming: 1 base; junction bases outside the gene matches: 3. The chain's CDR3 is CASSRGLAVQETQYF. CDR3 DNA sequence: TGTGCCAGTAGTAGAGGACTAGCGGTCCAAGAGACCCAGTACTTC.

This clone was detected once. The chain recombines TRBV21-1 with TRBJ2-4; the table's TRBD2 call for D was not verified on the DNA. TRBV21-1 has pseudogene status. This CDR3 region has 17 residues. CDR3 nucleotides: TGTGCCAGCAGCAAAGATCCGGGAGGGGGAGCCAAAAACATTCAGTACTTC. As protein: CASSKDPGGGAKNIQYF.

The CDR3 sequence: CASSEGGQGGDTQYF. CDR3 nucleotides: TGTGCCAGCAGTGAAGGGGGACAGGGTGGAGATACGCAGTATTTT. The chain carries TRBV6-1 and TRBJ2-3, with 9 bases matching TRBD1. J lost 5 bases, V lost 1 base, and 4 bases had no gene match. CDR3 length equals 15 residues. The germline gives CDR1 MNHNS, CDR2 SASEGT.

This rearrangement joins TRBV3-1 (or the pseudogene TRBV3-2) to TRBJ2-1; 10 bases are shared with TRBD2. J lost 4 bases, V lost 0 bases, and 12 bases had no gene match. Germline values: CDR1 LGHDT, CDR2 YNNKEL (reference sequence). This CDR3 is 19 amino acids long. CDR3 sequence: CASSQDGASGRESYNEQFF. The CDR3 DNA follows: TGTGCCAGCAGCCAAGATGGGGCAAGCGGGAGGGAGAGTTACAATGAGCAGTTCTTC.

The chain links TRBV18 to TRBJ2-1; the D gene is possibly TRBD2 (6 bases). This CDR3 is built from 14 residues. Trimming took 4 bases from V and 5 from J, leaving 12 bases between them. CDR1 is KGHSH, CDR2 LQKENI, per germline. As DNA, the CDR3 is TGTGCCAGCTCACACTCGGGGGAGAACAATGAGCAGTTCTTC. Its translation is CASSHSGENNEQFF.